Listed here is a single T cell receptor beta chain. What it binds is unknown. Naive CD8 isolation took CD45RO-negative cells positively selected for CCR7 and excluded terminally differentiated effector memory CD45RA+ cells. The J segment lost 6 bases and the V segment lost 3 bases, leaving 10 bases of the junction unmatched. Germline V gene lookup returns CDR1 SEHNR and CDR2 FQNEAQ (reference sequence). The CDR3 has 15 residues. The sample is drawn from a study of shared clonotypes between healthy human individuals. Study-wide points: A generally larger estimated richness was seen in naive subsets than in memory subsets.

Sequenced by immunoSEQ multiplex PCR; TCRdb stores in-frame clones only, minus some. Here the sample spans more than 500,000 clones, roughly 96% being singletons. This sequence joins TRBV7-9 and TRBJ1-1; TRBD1 aligns across 7 bases. Sequencing input: naive CD8+ T cells sorted from blood. This sequence originates from a young woman in good health. The CDR3 coding sequence is TGTGCCAGCAGCTTGGGTCGGACAGGATTGTCTGAAGCTTTCTTT. The encoded protein is CASSLGRTGLSEAFF.